This TCR beta chain originates from a study of OX40 agonist ivuxolimab in advanced cancers. Whole-study findings and limits: In the 0.1-3.0 mg/kg groups, partial responders showed among the lowest expansion. More expanded clones were found, on average, in CD8+ than in CD4+ T cells.

The method was immunoSEQ multiplex PCR; TCRdb's version includes in-frame clones alone and lacks a portion of them. The sample has about 50,000 clones, more than 75% seen once. The CDR3 contains 12 residues. Germline lookup yields CDR1 SGHRS and CDR2 YFSETQ. V lost 3 bases and J lost 7, with 7 bases in between. In regard to this clone: No antigen is known for it.

Here the sequenced sample was CD4+ or CD8+ T cells sorted from blood, taken in a trial of the OX40 agonist ivuxolimab. This receptor was taken from an adult with an advanced solid tumor such as melanoma, head and neck, liver or kidney cancer. The V and J genes are TRBV5-1 and TRBJ1-4; unclear D gene. CDR3 loop: CASSSQGEKLFF. The DNA of the CDR3 is TGCGCCAGCAGCTCCCAAGGTGAAAAACTGTTTTTT.